This T cell receptor beta chain was sequenced in a study of PD-L1 blockade in urothelial cancer. Study details: Patients' histories included 0 to 3 prior chemotherapy regimens.

As to time point: pretreatment peripheral blood. Measured with immunoSEQ multiplex PCR; TCRdb has only the in-frame clones, and not every one. Of more than 90,000 clones listed, around 86% are singletons. The input for sequencing was PBMCs, taken around atezolizumab (anti-PD-L1) treatment. The sequence was collected from a man in his 60s with urothelial cancer.

The CDR3 DNA follows: TGCGCCAGCAGCCCTGAGGGACTAGCGGGGTACGAGCAGTACTTC. Translating gives CASSPEGLAGYEQYF. The chain employs TRBV5-1 and TRBJ2-7; 13 nucleotides line up with TRBD2. This CDR3 has 15 amino acids. The trim removed 4 bases at V and 4 bases at J, leaving 5 bases unmatched. Looked up from germline, CDR1 is SGHRS and CDR2 is YFSETQ.